This T cell receptor beta chain was sequenced for a study of response to subunit inactivated influenza vaccine (dated by TCRdb to the late 2010s). About the investigation overall: To follow how T cells responded to a trivalent subunit inactivated influenza vaccine, the researchers relied on deep quantitative profiling of the T cell receptor repertoire.

The library came from RT-PCR. For sequencing, an Illumina HiSeq 2500 was employed. TCRdb applied fastp at Q25 and MiXCR to the public reads, then kept only in-frame beta chains. Each record represents a unique CDR3 protein, reported with the most common genes and DNA among its rows. This sample holds around 470,000 distinct CDR3 sequences; roughly 7.6% were observed only once. Around 13% of the sample goes to the ten largest clones. This clonotype appeared many times. Its recognized antigen is unknown. One base away there is no much larger clone; base qualities are not given. What the research found in general, with its limitations: According to the authors, only a limited number of new T cells may be recruited by each seasonal influenza vaccination.

Including the terminal cysteine and phenylalanine, the CDR3 comprises 13 residues. Of the read, only the CDR3 DNA is kept; its 39 bases are in frame from base 1. V gives up 1 base and J gives up 7 bases, and the segment between their germline ends measures 10 bases. CDR1 is given as SGHAT and CDR2 as FQNNGV, both from the germline V gene. Sample: PBMCs from blood, taken roughly 24 months after vaccination. This chain is built from TRBV11-2 and TRBJ2-5; the D gene is unclear. This receptor was obtained from a man in his fifties or sixties who received an inactivated influenza vaccine. Donor details come from another sample of the same person, matched by shared clones. The CDR3 protein sequence reads: CASSLGFLGTQYF. The DNA is as follows: TGTGCCAGCAGCTTAGGTTTCCTTGGGACCCAGTACTTC.